This TCR beta chain was sequenced in a study of T-cell memory formation after mild COVID-19. Study details: TCR clusters showed largely donor specificity. Findings of the study overall: Clones which contracted sat mainly in CM and EM if CD4+, and in EMRA if CD8+.

V shed 8 bases and J 1 base; nucleotides not matched to a gene: 1. In germline, CDR1 is ENHRY, CDR2 SYGVKD. The CDR3 is 13 residues long. TCRalpha and TCRbeta libraries used 5'RACE with constant-segment primers and UMIs. TCRdb reanalysed the 5' RACE reads using MiXCR and keeps one entry per CDR3 protein. Seen here are some 97,000 distinct CDR3 sequences, over 8.5% observed once, and the top ten hold 40%. Of note for this clonotype: Its antigen remains unidentified.

Input material: PBMCs or a T cell subset sorted from them (not recorded which). The chain is built from TRBV10-3 and TRBJ2-2; 7 bases fit TRBD1. This receptor was identified in a man younger than 30 who had mild COVID-19 (a few samples of this study predate the infection). Cell type and time point are not known. The CDR3 DNA sequence: TGTGCCATCCGGGACAGGAACACCGGGGAGCTGTTTTTT. Amino acid sequence: CAIRDRNTGELFF.